This T cell receptor beta chain was observed in a study of beta chain features in type 1 diabetes. In its sample, this clone was seen once. Its antigen is unidentified. Investigators reverse transcribed all isolated RNA, so they sequenced expressed TCRB transcripts. Sequencing used immunoSEQ multiplex PCR; TCRdb keeps in-frame clones, though not all of them. This table has around 300,000 clones, approximately 8.1% appearing once. General study findings and limits: Among patients, naive, central memory and Treg TCRB repertoires appeared more similar than among healthy donors.

The clonotype was recovered from a young woman in good health. Sequenced sample: central memory CD4+ T cells from blood.

CDR3 bases: TGTGCCAGCAGTGAAGGGGAAAAGCCCCAGCATTTT. The encoded protein is CASSEGEKPQHF. J is TRBJ1-5 and V is TRBV2, with D unresolved. The germline V gene encodes CDR1 SNHLY and CDR2 FYNNEI. The CDR3 consists of 12 residues. The V gene lost 1 base and the J gene lost 8 bases, with 6 bases spanning the gap.